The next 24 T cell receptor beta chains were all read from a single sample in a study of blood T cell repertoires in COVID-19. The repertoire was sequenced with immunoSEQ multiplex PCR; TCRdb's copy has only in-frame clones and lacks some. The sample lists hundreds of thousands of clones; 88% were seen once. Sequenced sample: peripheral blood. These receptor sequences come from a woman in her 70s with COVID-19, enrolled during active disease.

The CDR3 bases are TGCAGCGTTGAAGATCCCGGTCCCAACTATGGCTACACCTTC. This gives the protein CSVEDPGPNYGYTF. The rearrangement joins TRBV29-1 to TRBJ1-2, with D uncertain. CDR1 SQVTM and CDR2 ANQGSEA come from the germline V gene. CDR3 length: 14 amino acids. The V end was cut by 0 bases, the J end by 2 bases, with 10 bases between.

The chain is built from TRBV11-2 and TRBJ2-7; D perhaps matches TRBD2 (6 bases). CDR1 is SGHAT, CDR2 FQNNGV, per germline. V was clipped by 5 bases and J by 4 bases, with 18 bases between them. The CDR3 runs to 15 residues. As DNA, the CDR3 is TGTGCCAGCAGCCACCCCCGGGACTCCGCATACGAGCAGTACTTC. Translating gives CASSHPRDSAYEQYF.

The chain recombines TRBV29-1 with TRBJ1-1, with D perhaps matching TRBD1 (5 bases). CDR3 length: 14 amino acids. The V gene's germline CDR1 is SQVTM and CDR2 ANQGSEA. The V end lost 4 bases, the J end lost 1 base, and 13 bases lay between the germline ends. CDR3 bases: TGCAGCGTTGCGGGGGGAAACACGAACACTGAAGCTTTCTTT. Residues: CSVAGGNTNTEAFF.

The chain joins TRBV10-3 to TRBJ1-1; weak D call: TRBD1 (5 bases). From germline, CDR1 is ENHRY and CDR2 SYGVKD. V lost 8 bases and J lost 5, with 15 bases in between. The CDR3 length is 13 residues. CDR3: CAIGDFGGTEAFF. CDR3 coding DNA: TGTGCCATCGGGGACTTCGGGGGGACTGAAGCTTTCTTT.

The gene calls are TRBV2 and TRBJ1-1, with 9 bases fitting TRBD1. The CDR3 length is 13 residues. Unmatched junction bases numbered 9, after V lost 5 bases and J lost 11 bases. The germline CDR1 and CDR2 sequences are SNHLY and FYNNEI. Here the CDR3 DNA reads TGTGCCAGCAGTCCGGACAGGGGTGATGCGGCTTTCTTT. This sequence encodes CASSPDRGDAAFF.

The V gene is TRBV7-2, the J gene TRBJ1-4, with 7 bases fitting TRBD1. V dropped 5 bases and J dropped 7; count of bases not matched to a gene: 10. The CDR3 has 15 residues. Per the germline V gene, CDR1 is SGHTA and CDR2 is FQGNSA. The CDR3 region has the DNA TGTGCCAGCAGCCCCACCGGGACAGTCGCTGAAAAACTGTTTTTT. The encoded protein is CASSPTGTVAEKLFF.

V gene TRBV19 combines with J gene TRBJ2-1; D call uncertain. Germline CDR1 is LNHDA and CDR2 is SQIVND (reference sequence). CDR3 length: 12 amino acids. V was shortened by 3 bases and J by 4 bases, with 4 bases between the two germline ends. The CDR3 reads CASSIVYNEQFF. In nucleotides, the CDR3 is TGTGCCAGTAGTATTGTATACAATGAGCAGTTCTTC.

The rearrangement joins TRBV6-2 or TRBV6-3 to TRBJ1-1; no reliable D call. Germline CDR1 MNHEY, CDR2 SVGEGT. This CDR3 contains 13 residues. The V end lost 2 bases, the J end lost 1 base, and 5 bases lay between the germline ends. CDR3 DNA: TGTGCCAGCAGTTACGCGTGGAACACTGAAGCTTTCTTT. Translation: CASSYAWNTEAFF.

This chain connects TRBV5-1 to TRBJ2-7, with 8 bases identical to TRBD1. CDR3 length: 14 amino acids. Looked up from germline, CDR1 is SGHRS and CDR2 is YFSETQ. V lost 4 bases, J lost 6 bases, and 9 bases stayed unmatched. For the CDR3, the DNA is TGCGCCAGCAGCACCAGACAGGGGACCGGCGAGCAGTACTTC. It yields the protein CASSTRQGTGEQYF.

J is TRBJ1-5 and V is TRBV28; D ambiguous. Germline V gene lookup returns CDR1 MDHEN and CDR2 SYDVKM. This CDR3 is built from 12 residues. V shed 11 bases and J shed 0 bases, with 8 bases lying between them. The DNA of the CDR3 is TGTGCCCTCGGAGGTAGCAATCAGCCCCAGCATTTT. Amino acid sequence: CALGGSNQPQHF.

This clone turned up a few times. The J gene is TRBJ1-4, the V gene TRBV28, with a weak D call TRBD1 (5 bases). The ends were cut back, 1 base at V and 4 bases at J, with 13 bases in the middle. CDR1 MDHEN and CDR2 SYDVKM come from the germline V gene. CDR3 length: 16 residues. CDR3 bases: TGTGCCAGCAGTTTATCTGTGGCAGGGCTTAATGAAAAACTGTTTTTT. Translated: CASSLSVAGLNEKLFF.

The CDR3 reads CASSPWTGSNRNTIYF. The CDR3 DNA sequence: TGTGCCAGCAGCCCTTGGACAGGGTCGAATCGAAACACCATATATTTT. This rearrangement joins TRBV9 to TRBJ1-3; 8 bases are a match to TRBD1. Germline assignment: CDR1 SGDLS and CDR2 YYNGEE. The V and J ends lost 4 bases and 5 bases, in that order; junction bases with no gene match: 11. The CDR3 consists of 16 residues.

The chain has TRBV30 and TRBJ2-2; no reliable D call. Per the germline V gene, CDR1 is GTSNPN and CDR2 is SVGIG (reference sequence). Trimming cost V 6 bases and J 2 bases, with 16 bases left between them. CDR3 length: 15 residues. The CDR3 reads CACPAALINTGELFF. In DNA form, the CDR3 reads TGTGCCTGCCCGGCGGCCTTGATCAACACCGGGGAGCTGTTTTTT.

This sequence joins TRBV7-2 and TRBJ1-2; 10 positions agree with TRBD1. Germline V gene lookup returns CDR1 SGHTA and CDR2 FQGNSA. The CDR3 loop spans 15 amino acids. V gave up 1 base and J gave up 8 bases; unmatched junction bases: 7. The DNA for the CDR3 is TGTGCCAGCAGCTTAGTAGGGACAGGGGAGCGGGGCTACACCTTC. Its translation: CASSLVGTGERGYTF.

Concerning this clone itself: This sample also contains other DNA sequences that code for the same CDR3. The CDR3 DNA sequence: TGTGCCAGCAGCCAAGAGAGGGAAACCGAAGCTTTCTTT. It yields the protein CASSQERETEAFF. V usage is TRBV4-2 and J usage is TRBJ1-1, with D unclear. Looked up from germline, CDR1 is LGHNA and CDR2 is YNFKEQ. V lost 0 bases, J lost 8 bases, and 10 bases lay in between. CDR3 length: 13 amino acids.

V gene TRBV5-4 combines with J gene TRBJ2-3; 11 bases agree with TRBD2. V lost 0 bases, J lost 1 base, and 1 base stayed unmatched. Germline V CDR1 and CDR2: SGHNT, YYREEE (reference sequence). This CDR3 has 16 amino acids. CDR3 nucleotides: TGTGCCAGCAGCTTGGGGGGACTAGCGGGCACAGATACGCAGTATTTT. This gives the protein CASSLGGLAGTDTQYF. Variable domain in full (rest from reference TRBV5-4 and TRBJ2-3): ETGVTQSPTHLIKTRGQQVTLRCSSQSGHNTVSWYQQALGQGPQFIFQYYREEENGRGNFPPRFSGLQFPNYSSELNVNALELDDSALYLCASSLGGLAGTDTQYFGPGTRLTVL.

In DNA form, the CDR3 reads TGTGCCAGCAGTAGGGGGTCTGGAAACACCATATATTTT. Amino acids: CASSRGSGNTIYF. This sequence joins TRBV28 and TRBJ1-3, with D maybe TRBD1 (6 bases). Germline V gene data show CDR1 as MDHEN and CDR2 as SYDVKM. The CDR3 is 13 residues long. V lost 5 bases and J lost 1, with 6 bases in between.

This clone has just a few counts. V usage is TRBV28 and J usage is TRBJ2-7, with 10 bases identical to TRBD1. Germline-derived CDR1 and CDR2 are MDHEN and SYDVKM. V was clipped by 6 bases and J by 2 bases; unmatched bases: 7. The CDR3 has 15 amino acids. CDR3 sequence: CASRPRGTGAYEQYF. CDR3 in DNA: TGTGCCAGCAGACCTAGGGGGACAGGGGCCTACGAGCAGTACTTC.

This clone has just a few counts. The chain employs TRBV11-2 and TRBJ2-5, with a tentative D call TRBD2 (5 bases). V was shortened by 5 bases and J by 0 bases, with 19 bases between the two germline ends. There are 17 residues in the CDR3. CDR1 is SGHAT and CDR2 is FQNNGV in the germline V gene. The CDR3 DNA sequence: TGTGCCAGCAGCCCCCGTGGCCTAGCCCTAAACCAAGAGACCCAGTACTTC. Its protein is CASSPRGLALNQETQYF.

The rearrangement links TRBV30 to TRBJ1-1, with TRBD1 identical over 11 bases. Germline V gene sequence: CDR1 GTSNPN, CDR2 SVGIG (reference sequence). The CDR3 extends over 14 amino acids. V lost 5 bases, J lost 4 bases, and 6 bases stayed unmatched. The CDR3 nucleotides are TGTGCCTGGTCACCGGGACAGGGGGGCACTGAAGCTTTCTTT. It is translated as CAWSPGQGGTEAFF.

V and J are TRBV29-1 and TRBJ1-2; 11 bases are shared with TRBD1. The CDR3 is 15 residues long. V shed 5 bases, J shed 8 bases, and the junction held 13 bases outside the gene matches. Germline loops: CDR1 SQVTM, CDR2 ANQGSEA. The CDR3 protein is CSVPGQGDRGEGYTF. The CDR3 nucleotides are TGCAGCGTTCCGGGACAGGGGGACCGAGGGGAAGGCTACACCTTC. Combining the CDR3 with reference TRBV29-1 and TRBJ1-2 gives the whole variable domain SAVISQKPSRDICQRGTSLTIQCQVDSQVTMMFWYRQQPGQSLTLIATANQGSEATYESGFVIDKFPISRPNLTFSTLTVSNMSPEDSSIYLCSVPGQGDRGEGYTFGSGTRLTVV.

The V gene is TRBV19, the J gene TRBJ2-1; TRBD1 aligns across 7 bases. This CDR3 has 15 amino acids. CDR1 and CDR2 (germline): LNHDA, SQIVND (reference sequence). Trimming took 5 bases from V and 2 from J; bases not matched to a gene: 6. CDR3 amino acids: CASSPTQGAYNEQFF. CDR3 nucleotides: TGTGCCAGTAGTCCGACTCAGGGGGCCTACAATGAGCAGTTCTTC.

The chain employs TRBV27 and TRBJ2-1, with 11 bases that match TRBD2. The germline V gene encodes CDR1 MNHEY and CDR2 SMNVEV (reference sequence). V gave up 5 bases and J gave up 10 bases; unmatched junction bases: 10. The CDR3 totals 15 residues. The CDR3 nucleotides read TGTGCCAGCAGTCTTAGCGGGGGGGCGCCGGGGGAGCAGTTCTTC. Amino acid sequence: CASSLSGGAPGEQFF.

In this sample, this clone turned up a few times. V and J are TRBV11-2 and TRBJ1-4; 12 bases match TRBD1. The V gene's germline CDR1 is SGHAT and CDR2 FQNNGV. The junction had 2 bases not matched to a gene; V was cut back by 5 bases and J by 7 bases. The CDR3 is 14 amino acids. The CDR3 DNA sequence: TGTGCCAGCAGCCTGGGACAGGGGGCTGAAAAACTGTTTTTT. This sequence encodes CASSLGQGAEKLFF.